The clone carrying this T cell receptor (beta chain) was found many times. This sample was included in a study of T cells in Graves' hyperthyroidism and ophthalmopathy. V dropped 4 bases and J dropped 6 bases, with 12 bases sitting between them. CDR3 length: 13 residues. In germline, CDR1 is LGHNA, CDR2 YNFKEQ. From RNA transcripts, TCR beta CDR3 regions were amplified. When the TCR CDR3 underwent first-round RT-PCR, the HTBI primer set was used. In TCRdb, the multiplex PCR reads were re-called with MiXCR into one record per CDR3 protein. The sample yields 450,000 to 550,000 distinct CDR3 sequences, around 22% seen once.

The TCR sequence derives from a woman under 40 with Graves' ophthalmopathy. The gene calls are TRBV4-2 and TRBJ1-2; no definite D call. The sequenced sample was blood. Here the CDR3 reads CASSPSAQNGYTF. CDR3 bases: TGTGCCAGCAGCCCGAGTGCACAGAATGGCTACACCTTC.